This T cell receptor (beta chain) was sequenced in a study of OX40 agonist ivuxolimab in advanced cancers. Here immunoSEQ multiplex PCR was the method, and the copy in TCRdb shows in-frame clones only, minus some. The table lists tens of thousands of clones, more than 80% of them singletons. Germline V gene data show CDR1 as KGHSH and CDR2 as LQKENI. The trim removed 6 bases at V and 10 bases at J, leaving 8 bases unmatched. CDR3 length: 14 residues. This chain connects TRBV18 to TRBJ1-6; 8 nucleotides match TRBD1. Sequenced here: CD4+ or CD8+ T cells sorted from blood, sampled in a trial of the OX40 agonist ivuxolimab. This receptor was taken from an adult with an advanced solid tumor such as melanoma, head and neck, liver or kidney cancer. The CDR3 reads CASSFGQGSSPLHF. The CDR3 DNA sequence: TGTGCCAGCTCGTTCGGACAGGGAAGCTCACCCCTCCACTTT.